This TCR beta chain is from a study of patients and donors after allogeneic stem cell transplantation. Deletions cut 4 bases from V and 2 bases from J, with 12 bases between. The CDR3 is 14 amino acids. Germline CDR1 and CDR2: MNHNS and SASEGT. This clonotype was recorded a few times. TCRdb re-derived calls from the RT-PCR reads in MiXCR, one entry per CDR3 protein. The sample yields 920,000 or so distinct CDR3 sequences, roughly 18% seen once. The TCR was taken from a human donor who was either an allogeneic HSCT recipient or a stem cell or donor lymphocyte infusion donor (not recorded which). It is not recorded whose cells these are; they may come from a transplant donor. What was sequenced was blood, either unsorted or a sorted T cell fraction (not recorded which). The chain carries TRBV6-1 and TRBJ2-7, with a tentative D call TRBD2 (5 bases). DNA for the CDR3: TGTGCCAGCAGTGGGGGTGGGAGACCCTACGAGCAGTACTTC. It translates to CASSGGGRPYEQYF.